The source of this TCR beta chain is a study of OX40 agonist ivuxolimab in advanced cancers. Study-level information: Patients were treated with intravenous ivuxolimab, dosed at 0.01 to 10 mg/kg and infused every 2 weeks. One hepatocellular carcinoma and two cutaneous melanoma patients partially responded.

For this clone: As yet, its antigen is unknown.

Study-wide points: Some of the nonresponding patients also showed low levels of normalized T-cell clonal expansion. The investigators did not determine what antigen specificity the expanded peripheral T cells had.

Measured with immunoSEQ multiplex PCR; TCRdb has only the in-frame clones, and not every one. The sample includes about 60,000 clones, about 89% of them seen just once. Looked up from germline, CDR1 is SGHTA and CDR2 is FQGNSA. The trim removed 2 bases at V and 9 bases at J, leaving 5 bases unmatched. The CDR3 loop spans 14 amino acids. The sequence was collected from an adult with an advanced solid tumor such as melanoma, head and neck, liver or kidney cancer. Sequenced material: CD4+ or CD8+ T cells sorted from blood, taken in a trial of the OX40 agonist ivuxolimab. V and J are TRBV7-2 and TRBJ2-1; TRBD2 agrees at 9 bases. Written as DNA, the CDR3 is TGTGCCAGCAGCTTAAGGGCGGGAGGGGGTGAGCAGTTCTTC. Its protein is CASSLRAGGGEQFF.